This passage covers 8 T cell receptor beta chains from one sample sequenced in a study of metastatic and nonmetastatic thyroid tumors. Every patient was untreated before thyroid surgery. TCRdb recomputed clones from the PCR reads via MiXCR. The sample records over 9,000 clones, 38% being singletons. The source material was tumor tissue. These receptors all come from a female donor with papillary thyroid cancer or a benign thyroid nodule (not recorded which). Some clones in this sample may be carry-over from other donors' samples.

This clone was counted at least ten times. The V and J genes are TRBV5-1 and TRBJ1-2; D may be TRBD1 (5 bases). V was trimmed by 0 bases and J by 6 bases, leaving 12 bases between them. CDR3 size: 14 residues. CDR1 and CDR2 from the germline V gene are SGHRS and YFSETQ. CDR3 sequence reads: CASSLDQGWDGYTF. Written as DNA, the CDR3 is TGCGCCAGCAGCTTGGACCAGGGATGGGATGGCTACACCTTC.

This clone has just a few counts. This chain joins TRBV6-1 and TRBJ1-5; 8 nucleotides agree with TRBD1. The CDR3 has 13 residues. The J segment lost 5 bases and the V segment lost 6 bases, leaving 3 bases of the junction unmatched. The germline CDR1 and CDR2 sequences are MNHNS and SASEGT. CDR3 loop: CASRGTGYQPQHF. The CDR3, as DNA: TGTGCCAGCAGGGGGACAGGATATCAGCCCCAGCATTTT.

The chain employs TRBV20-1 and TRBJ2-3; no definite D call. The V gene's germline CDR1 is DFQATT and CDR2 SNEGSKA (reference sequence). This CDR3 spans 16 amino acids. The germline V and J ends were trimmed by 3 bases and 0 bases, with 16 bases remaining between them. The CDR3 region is CSASPGYQSSTDTQYF. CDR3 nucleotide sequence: TGCAGTGCTAGTCCCGGGTACCAATCTAGCACAGATACGCAGTATTTT.

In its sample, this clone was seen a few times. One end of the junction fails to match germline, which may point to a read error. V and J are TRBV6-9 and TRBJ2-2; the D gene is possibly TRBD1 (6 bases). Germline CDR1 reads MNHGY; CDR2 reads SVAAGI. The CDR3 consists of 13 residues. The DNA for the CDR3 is TGCGCCAGCAGTAGCAGGGGTACCGGGGAGCTGTTTTTT. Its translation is CASSSRGTGELFF.

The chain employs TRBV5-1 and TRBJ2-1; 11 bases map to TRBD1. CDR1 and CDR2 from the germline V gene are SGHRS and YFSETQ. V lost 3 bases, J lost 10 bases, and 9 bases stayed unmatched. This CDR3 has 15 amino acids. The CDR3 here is CASSSGTGGIGEQFF. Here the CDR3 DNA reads TGCGCCAGCAGCTCGGGGACAGGGGGGATTGGGGAGCAGTTCTTC.

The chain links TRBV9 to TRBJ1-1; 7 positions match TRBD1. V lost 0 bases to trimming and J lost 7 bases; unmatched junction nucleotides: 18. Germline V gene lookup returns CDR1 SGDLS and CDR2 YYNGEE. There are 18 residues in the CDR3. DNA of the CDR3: TGTGCCAGCAGCGTAGAGCCTTACGGACAGGCCGAAGGAGGTGAAGCTTTCTTT. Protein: CASSVEPYGQAEGGEAFF.

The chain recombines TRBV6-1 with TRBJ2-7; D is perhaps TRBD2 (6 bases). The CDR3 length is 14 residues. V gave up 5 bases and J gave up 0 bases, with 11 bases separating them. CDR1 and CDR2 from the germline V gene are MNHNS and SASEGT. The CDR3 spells CASSSTGGSYEQYF. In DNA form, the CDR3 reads TGTGCCAGCAGTTCCACCGGGGGCTCCTACGAGCAGTACTTC.

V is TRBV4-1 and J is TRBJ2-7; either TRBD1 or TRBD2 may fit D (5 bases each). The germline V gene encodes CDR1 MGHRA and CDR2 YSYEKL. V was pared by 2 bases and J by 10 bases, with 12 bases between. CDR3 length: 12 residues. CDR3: CASSQLNGDQYF. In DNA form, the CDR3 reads TGCGCCAGCAGCCAATTAAACGGGGACCAGTACTTC.